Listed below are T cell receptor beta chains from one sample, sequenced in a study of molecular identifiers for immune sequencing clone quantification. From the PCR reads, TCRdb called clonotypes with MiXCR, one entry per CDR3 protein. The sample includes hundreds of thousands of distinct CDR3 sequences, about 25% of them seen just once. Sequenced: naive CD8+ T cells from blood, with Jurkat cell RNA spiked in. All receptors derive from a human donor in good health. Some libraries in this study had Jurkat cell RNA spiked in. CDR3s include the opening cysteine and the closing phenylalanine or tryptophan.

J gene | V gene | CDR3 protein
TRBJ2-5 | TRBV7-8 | CASSLPGLAEETQYF
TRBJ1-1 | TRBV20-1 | CSAPVGAEAFF
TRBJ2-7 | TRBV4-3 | CASSQHLRPAGAYEQYF
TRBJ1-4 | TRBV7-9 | CASSLATDPDEKLFF
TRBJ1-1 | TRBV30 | CAWRDTENTEAFF
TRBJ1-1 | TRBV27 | CASSLSGQGYTEAFF
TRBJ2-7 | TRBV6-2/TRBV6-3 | CASRYSSEQYF
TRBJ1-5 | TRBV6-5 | CASSATILQEPQHF
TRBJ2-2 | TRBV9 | CASSVGLGELFF
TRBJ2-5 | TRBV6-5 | CASSYSYEPGARQETQYF
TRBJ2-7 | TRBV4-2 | CASSLAGTSGNYEQYF
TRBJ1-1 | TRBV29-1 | CSVEELTEAFF
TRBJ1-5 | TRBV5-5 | CASNPWYGGNQPQHF
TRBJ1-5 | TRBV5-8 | CASSLAYSSNQPQHF
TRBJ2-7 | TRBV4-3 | CASSQGTGKDEQYF
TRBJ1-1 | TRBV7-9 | CASSLGQSDSEAFF
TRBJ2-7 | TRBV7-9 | CASSLVAGDLSYEQYF
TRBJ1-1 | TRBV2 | CASSEGRTEAFF
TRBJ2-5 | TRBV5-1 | CASSWTSVTAGETQYF
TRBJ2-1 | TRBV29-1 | CSVVGPLDEQFF
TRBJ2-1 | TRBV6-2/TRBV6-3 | CASKVAFEQFF
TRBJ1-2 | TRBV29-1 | CSVEGTQTGRLNGYTF
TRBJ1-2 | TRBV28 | CASSQHTGAPGYTF
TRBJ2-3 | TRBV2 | CASSHGGGSTDTQYF
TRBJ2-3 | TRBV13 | CASSLEYGTGMTDTQYF
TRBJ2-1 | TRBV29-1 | CSVDSAGGDEQFF
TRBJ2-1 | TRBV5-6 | CASSLIPDLLMNGQFF
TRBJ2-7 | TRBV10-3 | CAITGGRGIPYEQYF